This TCR beta chain was identified during a study of immune evolution from preneoplasia to lung adenocarcinoma. V was pared by 4 bases and J by 7 bases, with 4 bases of the junction left unmatched. The CDR3 runs 13 residues. Germline V gene lookup returns CDR1 SGHTA and CDR2 FQGNSA. Method: immunoSEQ multiplex PCR; TCRdb's copy keeps in-frame clones and lacks some. Of over 30,000 clones listed, 74% are singletons. This sequence originates from a person aged 55 to 69 with lung adenocarcinoma. The gene calls are TRBV7-2 and TRBJ1-5; TRBD1 matches at 7 bases. The material sequenced was FFPE invasive lung adenocarcinoma tissue. Here the CDR3 DNA reads TGTGCCAGCAGCTCGAGACAGGGACAGCCCCAGCATTTT. Translated: CASSSRQGQPQHF.